These 15 T cell receptor beta chains were all obtained from the same sample, sequenced in a study of T cell changes during pregnancy in multiple sclerosis. The method was immunoSEQ multiplex PCR; TCRdb's version includes in-frame clones alone and lacks a portion of them. Of 39,000 or so clones listed, 80% to 95% are singletons. The specimen comprised CD8+ T cells from peripheral blood mononuclear cells, sampled in the first trimester of pregnancy. These receptors were obtained from a female donor with multiple sclerosis, enrolled in a pregnancy study.

The rearrangement joins TRBV29-1 to TRBJ2-1; 14 bases line up with TRBD2. The CDR3 contains 14 residues. Germline V gives CDR1 SQVTM, CDR2 ANQGSEA. With V trimmed by 6 bases and J by 9 bases, 7 bases remained unmatched. The CDR3 loop reads CSVAGTSGSSEQFF. CDR3 nucleotides: TGCAGCGTCGCCGGGACTAGCGGGAGTAGTGAGCAGTTCTTC.

The chain combines TRBV9 with TRBJ1-1, with no clear D. CDR1 and CDR2 (germline): SGDLS, YYNGEE. This CDR3 contains 15 residues. Trimming shortened V by 0 bases and J by 1 base, and 10 bases separated the two germline ends. The CDR3 nucleotides read TGTGCCAGCAGCGTAGCTAGTGCCCAGAACACTGAAGCTTTCTTT. Protein sequence: CASSVASAQNTEAFF. Full variable domain (rest looked up from reference TRBV9 and TRBJ1-1): DSGVTQTPKHLITATGQRVTLRCSPRSGDLSVYWYQQSLDQGLQFLIQYYNGEERAKGNILERFSAQQFPDLHSELNLSSLELGDSALYFCASSVASAQNTEAFFGQGTRLTVV.

This chain uses TRBV7-7 with TRBJ2-7, with TRBD2 as a possible D gene (6 bases). V shed 5 bases and J shed 3 bases, with 17 bases lying between them. CDR1 and CDR2 from the germline V gene are SSHAT and FNYEAQ (reference sequence). The length of the CDR3 is 15 residues. CDR3 nucleotides: TGTGCCAGCAGCCCCGGGAGATCGCCTGTCTACGAGCAGTACTTC. It is translated as CASSPGRSPVYEQYF.

The J gene is TRBJ1-5, the V gene TRBV11-2; tentative D call: TRBD1 (5 bases). Germline CDR1 reads SGHAT; CDR2 reads FQNNGV. The V gene lost 1 base and the J gene lost 6 bases, with 13 bases spanning the gap. CDR3 length: 15 residues. The CDR3 here is CASSLVSGLGQPQHF. As DNA, the CDR3 is TGTGCCAGCAGCTTAGTTTCAGGGCTGGGTCAGCCCCAGCATTTT.

The rearrangement uses TRBV11-2 and TRBJ2-3, with TRBD1 identical over 8 bases. The CDR3 covers 16 residues. V was pared by 5 bases and J by 3 bases, with 10 bases of the junction left unmatched. Germline V gene data show CDR1 as SGHAT and CDR2 as FQNNGV. The CDR3, as DNA: TGTGCCAGCAGCCCCGGACAGGGTCTGGGGACAGATACGCAGTATTTT. Translated, it gives CASSPGQGLGTDTQYF. Variable domain in full (rest from reference TRBV11-2 and TRBJ2-3): EAGVAQSPRYKIIEKRQSVAFWCNPISGHATLYWYQQILGQGPKLLIQFQNNGVVDDSQLPKDRFSAERLKGVDSTLKIQPAKLEDSAVYLCASSPGQGLGTDTQYFGPGTRLTVL.

This clone was found once. The rearrangement joins TRBV6-5 to TRBJ2-7; 7 nucleotides match TRBD1. CDR1 MNHEY and CDR2 SVGAGI come from the germline V gene. This CDR3 region has 15 residues. With 4 bases clipped from V and 3 bases from J, the junction kept 9 bases outside the gene matches. The CDR3 DNA sequence: TGTGCCAGCAGTTCACCAGGACAGGACAGCTACGAGCAGTACTTC. Encoded protein: CASSSPGQDSYEQYF.

The chain links TRBV28 to TRBJ2-7; 11 bases map to TRBD1. The V segment lost 3 bases and the J segment 3 bases; nucleotides outside the gene matches: 1. This CDR3 region has 14 residues. Per the germline V gene, CDR1 is MDHEN and CDR2 is SYDVKM. The CDR3: CASSFGTGGYEQYF. The CDR3 DNA reads as TGTGCCAGCAGTTTCGGGACAGGGGGCTACGAGCAGTACTTC.

This sequence joins TRBV6-1 and TRBJ2-7; maybe TRBD2 (5 bases). Germline values: CDR1 MNHNS, CDR2 SASEGT. The CDR3 spans 14 residues. V lost 7 bases and J 7 bases, leaving 20 bases between the germline ends. The CDR3, as DNA: TGTGCCAGCACCTTGCGGGTCGGTTCGGGGGAGCAGTACTTC. Protein sequence: CASTLRVGSGEQYF.

V and J are TRBV5-6 and TRBJ2-7; 8 nucleotides match TRBD1. Germline V gives CDR1 SGHDT, CDR2 YYEEEE. V was pared by 3 bases and J by 2 bases, with 4 bases of the junction left unmatched. This CDR3 has 14 residues. The CDR3 sequence is CASSWWTGPYEQYF. The CDR3 region has the DNA TGTGCCAGCAGCTGGTGGACAGGGCCCTACGAGCAGTACTTC.

The V gene is TRBV30, the J gene TRBJ2-1; 12 nucleotides match TRBD2. The V gene's germline CDR1 is GTSNPN and CDR2 SVGIG (reference sequence). This CDR3 has 17 residues. After removal of 2 bases from V and 3 bases from J, the junction contained 8 bases not matched to a gene. The CDR3 here is CAWSTLAGGPSYNEQFF. The CDR3 bases are TGTGCCTGGAGTACCCTAGCGGGAGGGCCGAGCTACAATGAGCAGTTCTTC.

This sequence joins TRBV5-6 and TRBJ1-1; 7 nucleotides align to TRBD1. The CDR3 runs 16 residues. V lost 0 bases to trimming and J lost 1 base; unmatched junction nucleotides: 6. Germline loops: CDR1 SGHDT, CDR2 YYEEEE. CDR3: CASSLDRGVKNTEAFF. The CDR3 DNA reads TGTGCCAGCAGCTTGGACAGGGGTGTAAAGAACACTGAAGCTTTCTTT. Combining the CDR3 with reference TRBV5-6 and TRBJ1-1 gives the whole variable domain DAGVTQSPTHLIKTRGQQVTLRCSPKSGHDTVSWYQQALGQGPQFIFQYYEEEERQRGNFPDRFSGHQFPNYSSELNVNALLLGDSALYLCASSLDRGVKNTEAFFGQGTRLTVV.

The chain uses TRBV2 and TRBJ1-2; 8 nucleotides match TRBD1. Germline CDR1 reads SNHLY; CDR2 reads FYNNEI. V shed 8 bases, J shed 7 bases, and the junction held 6 bases outside the gene matches. This CDR3 has 12 amino acids. The CDR3 spells CASGAGGSGYTF. The CDR3 nucleotides are TGTGCCAGCGGGGCAGGGGGCAGTGGCTACACCTTC.

The V gene is TRBV5-6, the J gene TRBJ1-5; 12 bases agree with TRBD1. The J segment lost 5 bases and the V segment lost 7 bases, leaving 10 bases of the junction unmatched. This CDR3 is 16 amino acids long. Germline V CDR1 and CDR2: SGHDT, YYEEEE. DNA for the CDR3: TGTGCCAGCTCCTCGTCGGGACAGGGGGCAGATCAGCCCCAGCATTTT. Its translation is CASSSSGQGADQPQHF. The full variable domain, rest sourced from reference TRBV5-6 and TRBJ1-5, is DAGVTQSPTHLIKTRGQQVTLRCSPKSGHDTVSWYQQALGQGPQFIFQYYEEEERQRGNFPDRFSGHQFPNYSSELNVNALLLGDSALYLCASSSSGQGADQPQHFGDGTRLSIL.

The DNA for the CDR3 is TGCAGCGTTGACAGGGACACTGAAGCTTTCTTT. It encodes CSVDRDTEAFF. The V and J genes are TRBV29-1 and TRBJ1-1; D might be TRBD1 (5 bases). CDR3 size: 11 residues. Germline V lookup: CDR1 SQVTM, CDR2 ANQGSEA. Deletions cut 3 bases from V and 3 bases from J, with 5 bases between.

This chain uses TRBV2 with TRBJ2-7; D ambiguous. Trimming stripped 7 bases from V and 6 bases from J, with 10 bases between. There are 11 residues in the CDR3. Germline values: CDR1 SNHLY, CDR2 FYNNEI. The CDR3 is CASTLSFEQYF. The CDR3 nucleotides are TGTGCCAGCACCCTTTCGTTCGAGCAGTACTTC.